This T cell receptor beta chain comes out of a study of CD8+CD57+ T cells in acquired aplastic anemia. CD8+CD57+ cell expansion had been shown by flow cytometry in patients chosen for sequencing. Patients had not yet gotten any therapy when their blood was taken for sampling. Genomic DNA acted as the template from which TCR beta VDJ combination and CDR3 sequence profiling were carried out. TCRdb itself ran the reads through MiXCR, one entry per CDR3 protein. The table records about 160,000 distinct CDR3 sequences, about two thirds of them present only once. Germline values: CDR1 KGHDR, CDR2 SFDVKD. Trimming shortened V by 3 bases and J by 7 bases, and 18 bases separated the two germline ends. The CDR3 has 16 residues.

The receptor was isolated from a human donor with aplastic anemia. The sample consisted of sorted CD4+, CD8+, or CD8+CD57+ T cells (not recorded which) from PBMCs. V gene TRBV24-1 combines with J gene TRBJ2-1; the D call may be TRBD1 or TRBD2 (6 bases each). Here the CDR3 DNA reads TGTGCCACCAGTGATCCGCGGGGACATGGACGGAATGAGCAGTTCTTC. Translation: CATSDPRGHGRNEQFF.